This TCR beta chain was recovered during a study of OX40 agonist ivuxolimab in advanced cancers. Worth noting for this clone: Its antigen remains unidentified.

Study results and caveats: Expanded clones belonging to CD8+ T cells outnumbered, on average, those of CD4+. Dosing at 0.1 to 3.0 mg/kg was accompanied by clonal expansion of CD4+ and CD8+ blood T cells by week 6. Expanded peripheral T cell antigen specificity was not determined. It was also the case that some nonresponders had low normalized T-cell clonal expansion.

CDR1 is SEHNR and CDR2 is FQNEAQ in the germline V gene (reference sequence). The V end lost 5 bases, the J end lost 7 bases, and 17 bases lay between the germline ends. This CDR3 has 14 residues. Only in-frame clones appear in the TCRdb table, and some are missing; sequencing was by immunoSEQ multiplex PCR. The table has fewer than 90,000 clones, around nine tenths seen once. This chain links TRBV7-9 with TRBJ1-1; TRBD1 is a possible D gene (5 bases). The receptor's source is an adult with an advanced solid tumor such as melanoma, head and neck, liver or kidney cancer. Sequenced here: CD4+ or CD8+ T cells sorted from blood, sampled in a trial of the OX40 agonist ivuxolimab. CDR3 coding DNA: TGTGCCAGCAGCGGTTGGACCGGACAAAGTGAAGCTTTCTTT. Its translation is CASSGWTGQSEAFF.